The 17 T cell receptor beta chains given below trace back to one sample, sequenced in a study of T-cell memory formation after mild COVID-19. TCRdb re-derived calls from the 5' RACE reads in MiXCR, one entry per CDR3 protein. This table has about 190,000 distinct CDR3 sequences, around 26% appearing once. The sample comprised PBMCs or a T cell subset sorted from them (not recorded which). These receptors were collected from an adult woman who had mild COVID-19 (a few samples of this study predate the infection). Cell type and time point are not known.

The chain combines TRBV12-3 or TRBV12-4 with TRBJ2-2; D is undetermined. This CDR3 is built from 15 residues. Between the trimmed V and J ends, which lost 3 bases and 5 bases, there was a span of 13 bases. The CDR3 here is CASSLWQLKTGELFF. CDR3 nucleotides: TGTGCCAGCAGTTTGTGGCAGTTAAAAACCGGGGAGCTGTTTTTT.

This clonotype was seen just once. The V gene is TRBV10-3, the J gene TRBJ1-1, with a possible D match to TRBD1 (6 bases). Deletions cut 6 bases from V and 0 bases from J, with 11 bases between. The CDR3 contains 14 residues. Germline CDR1 and CDR2: ENHRY and SYGVKD. Written as DNA, the CDR3 is TGTGCCATCAGCCAGACAGGCATGAACACTGAAGCTTTCTTT. This codes for CAISQTGMNTEAFF.

This clonotype was recorded a few times. V usage is TRBV4-2 and J usage is TRBJ1-2, with a weak D call TRBD1 (5 bases). The CDR3 covers 16 residues. Germline CDR1 reads LGHNA; CDR2 reads YNFKEQ. V lost 5 bases to trimming and J lost 5 bases, with 21 bases between them. The CDR3 nucleotides are TGTGCCAGCAGCTCGGAACAACAGGCGACCTTATATGGCTACACCTTC. It yields the protein CASSSEQQATLYGYTF.

This rearrangement joins TRBV4-2 to TRBJ1-4; possibly TRBD1 for D (5 bases). Per germline, CDR1 LGHNA and CDR2 YNFKEQ. The CDR3 has 14 residues. Between the trimmed V and J ends, which lost 4 bases and 5 bases, there was a span of 11 bases. The CDR3 here is CASSRDPQNEKLFF. DNA of the CDR3: TGTGCCAGCAGCCGGGACCCCCAGAATGAAAAACTGTTTTTT.

CDR3 nucleotides: TGCGCCAGCAGCTTGGATGGACCGATCCCCACCAAGGAGCAGTTCTTC. Translation gives CASSLDGPIPTKEQFF. The chain joins TRBV5-1 to TRBJ2-1; no reliable D call. Germline CDR1 and CDR2: SGHRS and YFSETQ. The V end lost 0 bases, the J end lost 10 bases, and 20 bases lay between the germline ends. The CDR3 is 16 amino acids.

This sequence joins TRBV7-3 and TRBJ2-1; 7 positions match TRBD1. V gave up 4 bases and J gave up 0 bases; unmatched junction bases: 6. This CDR3 region has 16 residues. CDR1 is SGHTA and CDR2 is FQGTGA in the germline V gene. The CDR3 is CASSSRQGNSYNEQFF. In nucleotides, the CDR3 is TGTGCCAGCAGCTCACGACAGGGAAACTCCTACAATGAGCAGTTCTTC.

The chain links TRBV4-2 to TRBJ2-2; D is ambiguous. The CDR3 is made up of 15 amino acids. Deletions cut 1 base from V and 0 bases from J, with 6 bases between. Germline-derived CDR1 and CDR2 are LGHNA and YNFKEQ. The DNA of the CDR3 is TGTGCCAGCAGCCAAGGGAGCTCGAACACCGGGGAGCTGTTTTTT. It codes for CASSQGSSNTGELFF.

This clonotype came up a few times. The CDR3 DNA reads as TGTGCCAGCAGCTTAGTAGGGGCGAACACTGAAGCTTTCTTT. This translates into CASSLVGANTEAFF. The V call is TRBV13, the J call TRBJ1-1, with D tentatively TRBD1 (5 bases). This CDR3 comprises 14 residues. Germline V CDR1 and CDR2: PRHDT, FYEKMQ (reference sequence). Trimming shortened V by 1 base and J by 1 base, and 7 bases separated the two germline ends.

This clonotype has more than one count but fewer than ten. The chain combines TRBV29-1 with TRBJ2-5; D call uncertain. CDR1 SQVTM and CDR2 ANQGSEA come from the germline V gene. This CDR3 is 12 amino acids long. V was trimmed by 0 bases and J by 5 bases, leaving 7 bases between them. CDR3 nucleotides: TGCAGCGTTGAAGAGGGTTGGGAGACCCAGTACTTC. It specifies CSVEEGWETQYF. Based on the CDR3 plus reference TRBV29-1 and TRBJ2-5, the full variable domain is SAVISQKPSRDICQRGTSLTIQCQVDSQVTMMFWYRQQPGQSLTLIATANQGSEATYESGFVIDKFPISRPNLTFSTLTVSNMSPEDSSIYLCSVEEGWETQYFGPGTRLLVL.

This clonotype was seen ten or more times. The junction shows a germline mismatch at one end, possibly a read error. The genes are TRBV7-9 and TRBJ2-2; a possible D gene is TRBD2 (5 bases). Per germline, CDR1 SEHNR and CDR2 FQNEAQ (reference sequence). This CDR3 is 11 amino acids long. CDR3 in DNA: TGTGCCAGCAGTTTAGCGGGGGAGCTGTTTTTT. As protein: CASSLAGELFF.

The genes are TRBV6-5 and TRBJ2-2; D remains ambiguous. CDR3 length equals 11 residues. CDR1 and CDR2 (germline): MNHEY, SVGAGI. V lost 10 bases and J lost 6, with 9 bases in between. The CDR3 nucleotides are TGTGCCACTGGCTGGGCCGGGGAGCTGTTTTTT. Translation gives CATGWAGELFF.

This chain uses TRBV7-9 with TRBJ1-6, with 9 bases identical to TRBD1. This CDR3 spans 14 amino acids. The germline V gene encodes CDR1 SEHNR and CDR2 FQNEAQ (reference sequence). DNA for the CDR3: TGTGTAGGGGGACAGGGAGACCAAGGCTCACCCCTCCACTTT. Protein product: CVGGQGDQGSPLHF.

The chain joins TRBV3-1 to TRBJ2-7; possible D gene TRBD2, 6 bases. The CDR3 runs to 14 residues. Trimming left V 4 bases short and J 6 bases short, with 16 bases between. Germline V gives CDR1 LGHDT, CDR2 YNNKEL (reference sequence). Here the CDR3 DNA reads TGTGCCAGCAGCCGGGGGGACGGACATCTCGAGCAGTACTTC. As protein: CASSRGDGHLEQYF.

The V gene is TRBV7-9, the J gene TRBJ2-7; 9 bases fit TRBD2. The CDR3 contains 14 residues. Trimming took 5 bases from V and 5 from J; bases not matched to a gene: 7. Per the germline V gene, CDR1 is SEHNR and CDR2 is FQNEAQ (reference sequence). CDR3: CASSTSGLAHEQYF. In nucleotides, the CDR3 is TGTGCCAGCAGCACCTCGGGACTAGCACACGAGCAGTACTTC. Full variable domain (remainder filled in from reference TRBV7-9 and TRBJ2-7): DTGVSQNPRHKITKRGQNVTFRCDPISEHNRLYWYRQTLGQGPEFLTYFQNEAQLEKSRLLSDRFSAERPKGSFSTLEIQRTEQGDSAMYLCASSTSGLAHEQYFGPGTRLTVT.

This clonotype was picked up a small number of times. The rearrangement links TRBV20-1 to TRBJ2-7; D gene unclear. Germline values: CDR1 DFQATT, CDR2 SNEGSKA (reference sequence). This CDR3 comprises 13 residues. V lost 3 bases and J lost 1, with 10 bases in between. The CDR3 nucleotides are TGCAGTGCTAGTAACCGGCTTTCCTACGAGCAGTACTTC. It yields the protein CSASNRLSYEQYF.

In this sample, this clonotype turned up a few times. The chain joins TRBV20-1 to TRBJ1-3; the D gene is possibly TRBD1 (6 bases). V lost 0 bases and J 0 bases, leaving 15 bases between the germline ends. From germline, CDR1 is DFQATT and CDR2 SNEGSKA (reference sequence). The CDR3 sequence is 17 residues long. CDR3 protein: CSARDGRQASSGNTIYF. The CDR3 region has the DNA TGCAGTGCTAGAGATGGGAGACAGGCGAGCTCTGGAAACACCATATATTTT.

The table lists this clonotype with a few counts. The chain is built from TRBV3-1 and TRBJ2-2; no firm D call. Trimming shortened V by 2 bases and J by 5 bases, and 6 bases separated the two germline ends. The CDR3 is 13 residues long. Germline loops: CDR1 LGHDT, CDR2 YNNKEL (reference sequence). The CDR3 is CASSQSSTGELFF. CDR3 in DNA: TGTGCCAGCAGCCAATCCTCGACCGGGGAGCTGTTTTTT.